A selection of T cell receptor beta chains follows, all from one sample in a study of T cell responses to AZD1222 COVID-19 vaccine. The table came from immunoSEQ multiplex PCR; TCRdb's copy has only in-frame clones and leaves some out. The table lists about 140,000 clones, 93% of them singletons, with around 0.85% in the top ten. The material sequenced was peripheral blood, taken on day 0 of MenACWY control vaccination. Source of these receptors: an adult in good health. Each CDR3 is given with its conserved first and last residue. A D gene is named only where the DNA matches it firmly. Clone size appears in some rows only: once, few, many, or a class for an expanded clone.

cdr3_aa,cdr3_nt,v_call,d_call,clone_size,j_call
CASSQGTGTGGWEQFF,TGCGCCAGCAGCCAAGGAACCGGGACAGGGGGATGGGAGCAGTTCTTC,TRBV4-3,TRBD1,-,TRBJ2-1
CATSDRTGGTTDTQYF,TGTGCCACCAGTGACCGGACAGGGGGCACCACAGATACGCAGTATTTT,TRBV24-1,TRBD1,-,TRBJ2-3
CASSQQQGAYGYTF,TGTGCCAGCAGCCAACAACAGGGTGCCTATGGCTACACCTTC,TRBV3-1/TRBV3-2,-,-,TRBJ1-2
CASSPLRGANYGYTF,TGTGCCAGCTCGCCTTTGCGGGGGGCCAACTATGGCTACACCTTC,TRBV5-5,-,once,TRBJ1-2
CASSFRTGWSQPQHF,TGTGCCAGTAGTTTTAGGACAGGGTGGAGTCAGCCCCAGCATTTT,TRBV19,TRBD1,once,TRBJ1-5
CSGRTGKNIQYF,TGCAGCGGCCGGACAGGGAAAAACATTCAGTACTTC,TRBV29-1,TRBD1,-,TRBJ2-4
CASSQDDVKDNSPLHF,TGTGCCAGCAGCCAAGATGACGTGAAAGATAATTCACCCCTCCACTTT,TRBV14,-,-,TRBJ1-6
CASHYGGVQTFF,TGTGCCAGCCATTACGGGGGCGTCCAAACTTTCTTT,TRBV7-9,-,-,TRBJ1-1
CASSLAASYNEQFF,TGTGCCAGCAGTTTAGCGGCCTCCTACAATGAGCAGTTCTTC,TRBV2,-,-,TRBJ2-1
CASRPLPGHTEAFF,TGTGCCAGCAGACCCCTGCCAGGGCACACTGAAGCTTTCTTT,TRBV27,-,-,TRBJ1-1
CASSSGTANEQYF,TGTGCCAGCAGCTCGGGGACAGCAAACGAGCAGTACTTC,TRBV11-3,TRBD1,-,TRBJ2-7
CASSLATGEQYF,TGTGCCAGCAGCTTAGCAACCGGAGAGCAGTACTTC,TRBV7-9,-,-,TRBJ2-7
CASSFSADTQYF,TGTGCCAGCAGTTTTAGTGCAGATACGCAGTATTTT,TRBV12-3/TRBV12-4,-,-,TRBJ2-3
CASNPDRQRGYTF,TGTGCCAGCAACCCGGACAGGCAAAGGGGCTACACCTTC,TRBV12-3/TRBV12-4,TRBD1,-,TRBJ1-2
CASSLWTGGQDTEAFF,TGCGCCAGCAGCTTGTGGACAGGGGGTCAGGACACTGAAGCTTTCTTT,TRBV5-1,TRBD1,-,TRBJ1-1
CASSISTGEGKPQHF,TGTGCCAGTAGTATTTCAACAGGTGAGGGCAAGCCCCAGCATTTT,TRBV19,-,-,TRBJ1-5
CASSPGDSPANEQFF,TGTGCCAGCTCACCGGGAGATTCTCCGGCCAATGAGCAGTTCTTC,TRBV18,-,-,TRBJ2-1
CASSSLLFGGELFF,TGTGCCAGCAGTTCCCTCCTCTTCGGCGGGGAGCTGTTTTTT,TRBV6-6,-,-,TRBJ2-2
CASSLGQFRGTEAFF,TGTGCCAGCAGCTTAGGGCAGTTTCGGGGAACTGAAGCTTTCTTT,TRBV7-2,-,-,TRBJ1-1
CASGRLRGGRTEAFF,TGTGCTAGTGGTCGCCTCAGGGGGGGCCGAACTGAAGCTTTCTTT,TRBV12-5,TRBD1,-,TRBJ1-1
CASSPAGQGRGYTF,TGTGCCAGCAGCCCAGCGGGACAGGGCCGGGGGTACACCTTC,TRBV7-9,TRBD1,-,TRBJ1-2
CASSRIQSTPGQYTIYF,TGTGCCAGCAGCCGAATACAAAGTACGCCGGGACAGTACACCATATATTTT,TRBV13,TRBD1,-,TRBJ1-3
CASSSGQGAEAFF,TGTGCCAGCAGTTCCGGACAGGGGGCTGAAGCTTTCTTT,TRBV28,TRBD1,-,TRBJ1-1
CASSQNIADTQYF,TGTGCCAGCAGCCAGAACATCGCAGATACGCAGTATTTT,TRBV3-1/TRBV3-2,-,-,TRBJ2-3
CASSLGTAYSTDTQYF,TGTGCCAGCAGCTTAGGGACAGCCTATAGCACAGATACGCAGTATTTT,TRBV13,-,-,TRBJ2-3
CASSHLNREYSSGYTF,TGCGCCAGCAGCCACCTGAACAGGGAGTATTCTAGTGGCTACACCTTC,TRBV4-1,-,-,TRBJ1-2
CAISEPRGPEAFF,TGTGCCATCAGTGAGCCCAGGGGGCCTGAAGCTTTCTTT,TRBV10-3,TRBD1,-,TRBJ1-1
CASSERGATDTQYF,TGCGCCAGCAGCGAGCGGGGGGCCACAGATACGCAGTATTTT,TRBV4-3,TRBD2,-,TRBJ2-3
CASSPQPGAETQYF,TGCGCCAGCAGCCCCCAGCCGGGGGCAGAGACCCAGTACTTC,TRBV4-3,-,-,TRBJ2-5
CASSQTRLRAFF,TGTGCCAGCAGCCAAACACGACTAAGGGCTTTCTTT,TRBV14,-,-,TRBJ1-1
CASSDLGNSQPQHF,TGTGCCAGCAGTGATTTAGGTAATAGTCAGCCCCAGCATTTT,TRBV6-1,-,-,TRBJ1-5
CASSLLTGGMNTEAFF,TGCGCCAGCAGCTTATTGACAGGGGGGATGAACACTGAAGCTTTCTTT,TRBV5-1,TRBD1,-,TRBJ1-1
CASSIRDSLLGYTF,TGTGCCAGTAGTATTCGGGACAGCCTCCTTGGCTACACCTTC,TRBV19,TRBD1,once,TRBJ1-2
CASSLRGTEAFF,TGTGCCAGCAGCTTGAGGGGGACTGAAGCTTTCTTT,TRBV5-6,-,few,TRBJ1-1
CASSAGTGERNTEAFF,TGTGCCAGCAGCGCCGGGACAGGGGAAAGAAACACTGAAGCTTTCTTT,TRBV5-4,TRBD1,-,TRBJ1-1
CASSALIKQYF,TGTGCCAGCAGTGCCCTTATCAAGCAGTACTTC,TRBV25-1,-,-,TRBJ2-7
CAIRSYNEQFF,TGTGCCATCAGGTCATACAATGAGCAGTTCTTC,TRBV10-3,-,-,TRBJ2-1
CASSPLAGSSYEQYF,TGTGCCAGCAGCCCACTAGCGGGGTCCTCCTACGAGCAGTACTTC,TRBV14,TRBD2,-,TRBJ2-7
CASSATSGVGTEAFF,TGTGCCAGCAGCGCGACGAGTGGTGTGGGCACTGAAGCTTTCTTT,TRBV5-4,-,-,TRBJ1-1
CAWQRGPEGGCVNTEAFF,TGTGCCTGGCAACGAGGACCCGAAGGCGGCTGCGTGAACACTGAAGCTTTCTTT,TRBV30,-,-,TRBJ1-1
CASSSNEETQYF,TGTGCCAGCAGCTCGAATGAAGAGACCCAGTACTTC,TRBV11-2,-,-,TRBJ2-5
CASSPAQSSYEQYF,TGTGCCAGCAGCCCCGCCCAGAGCTCCTACGAGCAGTACTTC,TRBV5-4,-,few,TRBJ2-7
CASSAPGGGNTEAFF,TGTGCCAGCAGCGCACCAGGGGGCGGCAACACTGAAGCTTTCTTT,TRBV9,TRBD1,-,TRBJ1-1
CASSHFSSGSADNEQFF,TGTGCCAGCAGCCATTTCTCTAGCGGGAGTGCCGACAATGAGCAGTTCTTC,TRBV14,TRBD2,-,TRBJ2-1
CASSPGLPNTEAFF,TGTGCCAGCAGTCCGGGACTCCCGAACACTGAAGCTTTCTTT,TRBV28,-,-,TRBJ1-1
CASSLLQGDSPLHF,TGTGCCAGCAGCTTACTACAGGGGGACTCACCCCTCCACTTT,TRBV11-2,TRBD1,-,TRBJ1-6
CAWSVLGRETGELFF,TGTGCCTGGAGTGTACTAGGGAGGGAAACCGGGGAGCTGTTTTTT,TRBV30,TRBD2,-,TRBJ2-2
CASSTGQGKDEQFF,TGTGCCAGCAGCACGGGACAGGGGAAGGATGAGCAGTTCTTC,TRBV5-8,TRBD1,-,TRBJ2-1
CASSVGRENTEAFF,TGTGCCAGCAGCGTGGGACGGGAGAACACTGAAGCTTTCTTT,TRBV5-4,-,-,TRBJ1-1
CASSLKDGANYGYTF,TGTGCCAGCAGCTTAAAGGACGGGGCTAACTATGGCTACACCTTC,TRBV7-6,-,-,TRBJ1-2
CAWRDLAGPLYEQYF,TGTGCCTGGAGGGACCTAGCCGGGCCCCTCTACGAGCAGTACTTC,TRBV30,-,few,TRBJ2-7
CASSQDLGGAYEQYF,TGTGCCAGCAGCCAAGATTTGGGGGGGGCCTACGAGCAGTACTTC,TRBV4-2,TRBD2,few,TRBJ2-7
CASSLRRDRALSF,TGTGCCAGCAGTTTAAGACGGGACAGGGCCCTAAGCTTC,TRBV12-3/TRBV12-4,TRBD1,-,TRBJ1-2
CAISGREGGYTF,TGTGCCATCAGTGGCAGGGAAGGTGGCTACACCTTC,TRBV10-3,-,-,TRBJ1-2
CASSRGAGFTDTQYF,TGCGCCAGCAGTAGGGGGGCAGGATTCACAGATACGCAGTATTTT,TRBV4-1,-,-,TRBJ2-3